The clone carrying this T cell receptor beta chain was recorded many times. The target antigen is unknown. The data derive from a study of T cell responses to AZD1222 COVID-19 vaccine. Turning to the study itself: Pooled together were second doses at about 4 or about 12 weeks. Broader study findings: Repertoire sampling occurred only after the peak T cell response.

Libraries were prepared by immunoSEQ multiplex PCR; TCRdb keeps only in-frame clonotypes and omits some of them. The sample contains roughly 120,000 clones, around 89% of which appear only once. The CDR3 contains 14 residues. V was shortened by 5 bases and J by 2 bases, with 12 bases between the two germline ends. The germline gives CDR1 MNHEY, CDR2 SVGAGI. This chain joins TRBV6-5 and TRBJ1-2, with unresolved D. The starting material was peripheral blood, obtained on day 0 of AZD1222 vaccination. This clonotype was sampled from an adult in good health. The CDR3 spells CASSTDLWNYGYTF. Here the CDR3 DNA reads TGTGCCAGCAGTACTGATCTTTGGAACTATGGCTACACCTTC.